What follows are 23 T cell receptor beta chains derived from one specimen sequenced in a study of blood T cells in healthy people across ages. Combining a sample-barcoded 5' primer with a J-beta primer mix, a second PCR ran for about 6 to 11 cycles. TCRdb independently ran MiXCR on the 5' RACE reads; one entry per CDR3 protein. The profile shows about 640,000 distinct CDR3 sequences, around 54% of them singletons. Specimen: blood. The receptors come from a man between 60 and 75 years old in good health.

For the CDR3, the DNA is TGCGCCAGCAGCTTGGAGGGCGGGGTTAGCACAGATACGCAGTATTTT. It yields the protein CASSLEGGVSTDTQYF. V and J are TRBV5-1 and TRBJ2-3; D might be TRBD2 (6 bases). V dropped 0 bases and J dropped 0 bases, with 11 bases sitting between them. Germline V gene data show CDR1 as SGHRS and CDR2 as YFSETQ. This CDR3 has 16 residues.

The chain has TRBV5-5 and TRBJ1-2; the D gene is possibly TRBD1 (5 bases). This CDR3 region has 14 residues. V lost 1 base and J 6 bases, leaving 13 bases between the germline ends. The V gene's germline CDR1 is SGHKS and CDR2 YYEKEE (reference sequence). CDR3 bases: TGTGCCAGCAGCTTGATGGGGGTAGGGGATGGCTACACCTTC. It encodes CASSLMGVGDGYTF.

The CDR3 is CAISESVRQGTYGYTF. CDR3 bases: TGTGCCATCAGTGAGTCGGTCAGACAGGGGACCTATGGCTACACCTTC. The chain links TRBV10-3 to TRBJ1-2, with 8 bases that match TRBD1. Looked up from germline, CDR1 is ENHRY and CDR2 is SYGVKD. The V gene end was trimmed by 0 bases and the J gene end by 4 bases; junction bases not matched to a gene: 7. The CDR3 has 16 amino acids.

This chain links TRBV7-9 with TRBJ1-4; D unresolved. V lost 4 bases and J 5 bases, leaving 20 bases between the germline ends. The CDR3 sequence is 17 residues long. Per the germline V gene, CDR1 is SEHNR and CDR2 is FQNEAQ (reference sequence). The CDR3 region is CASSSTRRAAQNEKLFF. The DNA of the CDR3 is TGTGCCAGCAGCTCAACTCGCCGGGCAGCCCAAAATGAAAAACTGTTTTTT. The variable domain in full, completed from reference TRBV7-9 and TRBJ1-4, reads DTGVSQNPRHKITKRGQNVTFRCDPISEHNRLYWYRQTLGQGPEFLTYFQNEAQLEKSRLLSDRFSAERPKGSFSTLEIQRTEQGDSAMYLCASSSTRRAAQNEKLFFGSGTQLSVL.

The V call is TRBV9, the J call TRBJ2-7; the D gene could be TRBD1 or TRBD2 (5 bases each). Germline-derived CDR1 and CDR2 are SGDLS and YYNGEE. The V end lost 3 bases, the J end lost 1 base, and 11 bases lay between the germline ends. The CDR3 covers 14 residues. CDR3 nucleotide sequence: TGTGCCAGCAGCGGCCGGGACGGATCCTACGAGCAGTACTTC. Translation: CASSGRDGSYEQYF.

The J gene is TRBJ2-3, the V gene TRBV5-1; TRBD2 agrees at 14 bases. This CDR3 is 17 amino acids long. Germline V gives CDR1 SGHRS, CDR2 YFSETQ. V lost 6 bases to trimming and J lost 8 bases; unmatched junction nucleotides: 14. The CDR3 is CASTRTRGLAGEGTQYF. The CDR3 nucleotides are TGCGCCAGCACACGGACAAGGGGACTAGCGGGGGAGGGTACGCAGTATTTT.

The rearrangement uses TRBV28 and TRBJ1-2, with 12 bases that match TRBD1. The CDR3 totals 14 residues. Germline V gives CDR1 MDHEN, CDR2 SYDVKM. With V trimmed by 6 bases and J by 7 bases, 6 bases remained unmatched. CDR3 sequence (DNA): TGTGCCAGCAGGCCGGGACAGGGGGCGGGTGGCTACACCTTC. Encoded protein: CASRPGQGAGGYTF.

This clonotype has only a few counts. J is TRBJ2-5 and V is TRBV4-2; D remains unclear. V was pared by 1 base and J by 1 base, with 4 bases between. Germline V gene data show CDR1 as LGHNA and CDR2 as YNFKEQ. This CDR3 comprises 13 residues. The CDR3 DNA reads TGTGCCAGCAGCCAAGGGACCCAAGAGACCCAGTACTTC. The encoded protein is CASSQGTQETQYF.

The chain uses TRBV11-2 and TRBJ2-5; D gene uncertain. Germline lookup yields CDR1 SGHAT and CDR2 FQNNGV. V was shortened by 5 bases and J by 5 bases, with 15 bases between the two germline ends. CDR3 length: 14 residues. DNA for the CDR3: TGTGCCAGCAGCGTAGGGCAAACGAGTGAGACCCAGTACTTC. Translating it yields CASSVGQTSETQYF.

This clonotype was seen a few times. This chain uses TRBV10-2 with TRBJ2-7; TRBD1 matches 10 bases. The CDR3 is 16 residues long. After removal of 3 bases from V and 0 bases from J, the junction contained 5 bases not matched to a gene. Germline loops: CDR1 WSHSY, CDR2 SAAADI. This CDR3 reads CASSDPGQGRSYEQYF. The CDR3 nucleotides read TGCGCCAGCAGTGACCCGGGACAGGGGCGCTCCTACGAGCAGTACTTC.

The chain joins TRBV4-1 to TRBJ2-5; a weak D match, TRBD2 (6 bases). The germline gives CDR1 MGHRA, CDR2 YSYEKL. The CDR3 is 15 amino acids. V lost 3 bases and J lost 1, with 12 bases in between. CDR3 sequence (DNA): TGCGCCAGCAGCCAGGGACTGGGACTCCAAGAGACCCAGTACTTC. The encoded protein is CASSQGLGLQETQYF.

This clonotype was seen at least ten times. V usage is TRBV5-1 and J usage is TRBJ2-1, with 13 bases identical to TRBD2. The germline gives CDR1 SGHRS, CDR2 YFSETQ. Trimming removed 4 bases from V and 7 bases from J; junction bases left unmatched: 8. The CDR3 totals 16 residues. CDR3 sequence: CASSGTSGGARNEQFF. Here the CDR3 DNA reads TGCGCCAGCAGCGGAACTAGCGGGGGGGCGAGGAATGAGCAGTTCTTC.

V is TRBV7-2 and J is TRBJ1-3; D remains unclear. The CDR3 runs 16 residues. Germline loops: CDR1 SGHTA, CDR2 FQGNSA. Trimming pared 0 bases from V and 4 bases from J, leaving 13 bases between. CDR3 sequence (DNA): TGTGCCAGCAGCTTAGCGTTCGCAGGACGGGGAAACACCATATATTTT. This sequence encodes CASSLAFAGRGNTIYF.

This clonotype was seen only a few times. V is TRBV28 and J is TRBJ2-5; D uncertain. The germline V and J ends were trimmed by 5 bases and 2 bases, with 18 bases remaining between them. Per the germline V gene, CDR1 is MDHEN and CDR2 is SYDVKM. The CDR3 covers 16 residues. In DNA form, the CDR3 reads TGTGCCAGCAGTGCCCCTGGATGGGCTGGGCAAGAGACCCAGTACTTC. This encodes CASSAPGWAGQETQYF.

The CDR3 sequence: CAISDQVKGYEQYF. As DNA, the CDR3 is TGTGCCATCAGTGATCAGGTCAAAGGGTACGAGCAGTACTTC. V and J are TRBV10-3 and TRBJ2-7, with unresolved D. The germline V and J ends were trimmed by 3 bases and 4 bases, with 13 bases remaining between them. The length of the CDR3 is 14 residues. Germline V gives CDR1 ENHRY, CDR2 SYGVKD.

This clonotype was seen a few times. The chain uses TRBV28 and TRBJ2-4; D is undetermined. The CDR3 is 15 amino acids. Germline CDR1 is MDHEN and CDR2 is SYDVKM. V gave up 5 bases and J gave up 0 bases, with 11 bases separating them. CDR3 region: CASSPHRVAKNIQYF. The CDR3 DNA reads as TGTGCCAGCAGTCCACACAGAGTAGCCAAAAACATTCAGTACTTC.

This clonotype was seen repeatedly, ten times or more. A much larger clone differs from this one at a single base, so this may be a read error. The gene calls are TRBV6-6 and TRBJ2-5; TRBD1 agrees at 10 bases. Germline-derived CDR1 and CDR2 are MNHNY and SVGAGI (reference sequence). The CDR3 is 14 residues long. Trimming removed 6 bases from V and 6 bases from J; junction bases left unmatched: 7. For the CDR3, the DNA is TGTGCCAGCAGCTCGGGACAGGGGCAGAAGACCCAGTACTTC. Translating gives CASSSGQGQKTQYF.

The chain recombines TRBV18 with TRBJ2-7; possibly TRBD1 or TRBD2 for D (5 bases each). Trimming took 2 bases from V and 4 from J, leaving 12 bases between them. CDR3 size: 14 residues. Per germline, CDR1 KGHSH and CDR2 LQKENI. CDR3 coding DNA: TGTGCCAGCTCACCAGGGTCAGGGAGATACGAGCAGTACTTC. Its translation is CASSPGSGRYEQYF.

This clonotype was found a few times. CDR3 region: CASSIRSAFQETQYF. CDR3 bases: TGTGCCAGCAGCATCCGAAGCGCCTTCCAAGAGACCCAGTACTTC. This chain connects TRBV12-3 or TRBV12-4 to TRBJ2-5; D is unclear. The CDR3 has 15 amino acids. Between the trimmed V and J ends, which lost 6 bases and 1 base, there was a span of 15 bases.

The CDR3 sequence: CASSKGGQVYEQYF. The DNA of the CDR3 is TGTGCCAGCAGCAAAGGGGGACAGGTCTACGAGCAGTACTTC. The rearrangement uses TRBV28 and TRBJ2-5; 8 bases map to TRBD1. The J call may be mistaken, given a closer DNA end match to TRBJ2-7. CDR1 and CDR2 from the germline V gene are MDHEN and SYDVKM. There are 14 residues in the CDR3.

The table lists this clonotype with a few counts. This chain links TRBV12-5 with TRBJ2-5; 9 bases map to TRBD2. Germline CDR1 and CDR2: LGHNT and FRNRAP. The CDR3 contains 17 residues. Germline trimming cut 0 bases from V and 4 bases from J; bases unmatched to any gene: 9. CDR3 amino acids: CASGLVLAGGPVETQYF. The DNA of the CDR3 is TGTGCTAGTGGTTTGGTACTCGCGGGGGGGCCTGTAGAGACCCAGTACTTC.

This clonotype was seen a few times. This chain uses TRBV5-1 with TRBJ1-2; D remains ambiguous. This CDR3 has 14 residues. Germline values: CDR1 SGHRS, CDR2 YFSETQ. Trimming took 0 bases from V and 0 from J, leaving 6 bases between them. The CDR3 DNA is TGCGCCAGCAGCTTGGATTCGTCTAACTATGGCTACACCTTC. Its protein product is CASSLDSSNYGYTF.

This sequence joins TRBV28 and TRBJ2-4; TRBD2 is a possible D gene (5 bases). V dropped 5 bases and J dropped 11 bases, with 13 bases sitting between them. Germline CDR1 is MDHEN and CDR2 is SYDVKM. The CDR3 consists of 12 residues. The CDR3 loop reads CASSIRADFQYF. The CDR3 bases are TGTGCCAGCAGTATCCGAGCGGACTTTCAGTACTTC.